This is a list of T cell receptor beta chains from one sample in a study of blood T cell repertoires in COVID-19. The data were produced by immunoSEQ multiplex PCR, yet TCRdb's version contains in-frame clones alone and is incomplete. The sample has some 290,000 clones; 86% are singletons. Specimen: peripheral blood. The receptor source for this set is a man between 18 and 29 years old with active or convalescent COVID-19. The CDR3 runs from the conserved cysteine through the conserved F or W. A D gene is named only where the DNA matches it firmly. Where a row states a size, it is once, few, many or the class of an expanded clone; other rows omit it.

NA,TRBV7-2,TRBJ1-3,NA,CASSTTGFTGNTIYF,TGTGCCAGCAGTACTACAGGGTTTACTGGAAACACCATATATTTT
TRBD1,TRBV30,TRBJ2-3,NA,CAWSLGQGKGDTQYF,TGTGCCTGGAGCCTGGGACAGGGGAAGGGGGATACGCAGTATTTT
NA,TRBV6-4,TRBJ1-2,NA,CASSEQGRGGYTF,TGTGCCAGCAGTGAACAGGGTCGCGGCGGCTACACCTTC
TRBD2,TRBV11-3,TRBJ2-2,NA,CASSSHKRSGRATGELFF,TGTGCCAGCAGCTCGCACAAGCGAAGCGGGAGGGCCACCGGGGAGCTGTTTTTT
NA,TRBV15,TRBJ1-5,NA,CATSRGQDSNQPQHF,TGTGCCACCAGCAGAGGACAGGATAGCAATCAGCCCCAGCATTTT
NA,TRBV11-2,TRBJ2-1,NA,CASSLLPGLYNEQFF,TGTGCCAGCAGCTTACTTCCGGGACTCTACAATGAGCAGTTCTTC
TRBD1,TRBV27,TRBJ2-5,NA,CASSSRQGGQETQYF,TGTGCCAGCAGTAGTCGACAGGGGGGCCAAGAGACCCAGTACTTC
TRBD1,TRBV15,TRBJ2-3,NA,CATSRRTGTTDTQYF,TGTGCCACCAGCAGACGGACAGGGACCACAGATACGCAGTATTTT
NA,TRBV5-5,TRBJ2-3,NA,CASSLAPLAGSGDTQYF,TGTGCCAGCAGCTTGGCCCCACTGGCCGGTAGCGGAGATACGCAGTATTTT
TRBD1,TRBV6-2/TRBV6-3,TRBJ2-7,NA,CASSNPGQGRYEQYF,TGTGCCAGCAGCAACCCGGGACAGGGCCGATACGAGCAGTACTTC
NA,TRBV19,TRBJ1-3,NA,CASTQWLGNTIYF,TGTGCCAGTACGCAGTGGCTTGGAAACACCATATATTTT
NA,TRBV29-1,TRBJ1-2,NA,CSARARAYGYTF,TGCAGCGCCAGAGCCCGAGCGTATGGCTACACCTTC
NA,TRBV5-5,TRBJ1-4,once,CASRRTGGSFEKLFF,TGTGCCAGCAGGCGCACTGGGGGGAGTTTTGAAAAACTGTTTTTT
TRBD1,TRBV11-3,TRBJ2-1,NA,CASSLDGQGAYNEQFF,TGTGCCAGCAGCTTAGACGGACAGGGAGCCTACAATGAGCAGTTCTTC
NA,TRBV2,TRBJ2-3,NA,CASLQNTQYF,TGTGCCAGCTTACAGAATACGCAGTATTTT
TRBD1,TRBV25-1,TRBJ1-6,NA,CASRSTGSYNSPLHF,TGTGCCAGCAGGTCGACAGGGTCCTATAATTCACCCCTCCACTTT
TRBD1,TRBV7-9,TRBJ2-1,NA,CASSTTRQGIGNEQFF,TGTGCCAGCAGCACCACCCGACAGGGAATAGGCAATGAGCAGTTCTTC
NA,TRBV5-1,TRBJ1-5,NA,CASSWDGDAGQPQHF,TGCGCCAGCAGCTGGGATGGGGATGCGGGCCAGCCCCAGCATTTT
NA,TRBV6-5,TRBJ1-2,NA,CASRKPQSNYGYTF,TGTGCCAGCAGGAAGCCCCAATCTAACTATGGCTACACCTTC
TRBD2,TRBV11-3,TRBJ2-5,NA,CASSSNLAGEETQYF,TGTGCCAGCAGCTCAAATCTAGCGGGCGAAGAGACCCAGTACTTC
NA,TRBV14,TRBJ2-3,NA,CASSPRWGQGDTQYF,TGTGCCAGCAGCCCCCGCTGGGGGCAGGGAGATACGCAGTATTTT
NA,TRBV14,TRBJ2-7,NA,CASSQKQGFDEQYF,TGTGCCAGCAGCCAAAAACAGGGTTTTGACGAGCAGTACTTC
NA,TRBV12-5,TRBJ1-5,NA,CASGSGSDFQPQHF,TGTGCTAGTGGGTCCGGATCCGACTTTCAGCCCCAGCATTTT
TRBD1,TRBV19,TRBJ1-6,NA,CASSNDRGASPLHF,TGTGCCAGTAGTAATGACAGGGGTGCGTCACCCCTCCACTTT
NA,TRBV2,TRBJ2-5,NA,CASRQGVGPQETQYF,TGTGCCAGCAGACAGGGAGTTGGACCGCAAGAGACCCAGTACTTC
TRBD1,TRBV6-5,TRBJ1-2,NA,CASRDRGGYTF,TGTGCCAGCAGGGACAGGGGTGGCTACACCTTC
TRBD1,TRBV24-1,TRBJ1-1,NA,CATSSGTGVNTEAFF,TGTGCCACCAGTTCCGGGACAGGGGTTAACACTGAAGCTTTCTTT
NA,TRBV4-1,TRBJ2-1,NA,CASSQDFRHHEQFF,TGCGCCAGCAGCCAAGATTTCAGGCATCATGAGCAGTTCTTC
NA,TRBV9,TRBJ1-3,NA,CASSVMAVGNTIYF,TGTGCCAGCAGCGTAATGGCAGTTGGAAACACCATATATTTT
NA,TRBV5-6,TRBJ1-1,NA,CASSLEQGFTEAFF,TGTGCCAGCAGCTTGGAACAGGGTTTCACTGAAGCTTTCTTT
TRBD1,TRBV7-2,TRBJ2-2,NA,CASSFGTGGAGELFF,TGTGCCAGCAGCTTTGGGACAGGGGGCGCCGGGGAGCTGTTTTTT
NA,TRBV11-2,TRBJ2-1,NA,CASSLASNSYNEQFF,TGTGCCAGCAGCTTAGCTTCTAACTCCTACAATGAGCAGTTCTTC
NA,TRBV27,TRBJ1-2,NA,CASKAGQGYGYTF,TGTGCCAGCAAGGCAGGGCAGGGCTATGGCTACACCTTC
NA,TRBV28,TRBJ2-5,NA,CASSLSPGQVEKSQYF,TGTGCCAGCAGTTTATCCCCTGGGCAGGTAGAGAAGTCCCAGTACTTC
NA,TRBV11-2,TRBJ1-1,NA,CASTFVGGGREAFF,TGTGCCAGCACCTTCGTAGGGGGGGGTCGTGAAGCTTTCTTT